A selection of T cell receptor beta chains follows, all from one sample in a study of blood T cell repertoires in COVID-19. Profiling relied on immunoSEQ multiplex PCR, and the TCRdb table lists in-frame clones only, not all of them. The table shows fewer than 70,000 clones, with around 76% occurring only once. The sample consisted of peripheral blood. All receptors derive from a human donor in a cohort sampled during active COVID-19. Both conserved end residues are part of each CDR3. A D gene is named only where the DNA matches it firmly. The size entry is marked missing in some rows and otherwise reads once, few, many or a size class.

abundance	j_gene	v_gene	d_gene	CDR3aa	CDR3nt
few	TRBJ2-2	TRBV11-2	-	CASSLVAGLYTGELFF	TGTGCCAGCAGCTTAGTGGCAGGCCTTTACACCGGGGAGCTGTTTTTT
-	TRBJ2-7	TRBV5-6	-	CASSSLGNSYEQYF	TGTGCCAGCAGCTCGCTTGGCAATTCCTACGAGCAGTACTTC
-	TRBJ2-7	TRBV5-1	TRBD2	CASSLALAGGREQYF	TGCGCCAGCAGCTTGGCTCTAGCGGGAGGACGCGAGCAGTACTTC
-	TRBJ1-5	TRBV18	-	CASSPEGGDQPQHF	TGTGCCAGCTCACCCGAGGGGGGGGATCAGCCCCAGCATTTT
-	TRBJ2-7	TRBV7-9	TRBD1	CASSFPGQGVEQYF	TGTGCCAGCAGCTTTCCGGGACAGGGTGTCGAGCAGTACTTC
-	TRBJ1-5	TRBV2	-	CASSVAPEQPQHF	TGTGCCAGCAGTGTGGCACCTGAACAGCCCCAGCATTTT
-	TRBJ1-1	TRBV5-1	TRBD1	CASRVRPGQGMNTEAFF	TGCGCCAGCAGGGTACGCCCGGGACAGGGAATGAACACTGAAGCTTTCTTT
-	TRBJ2-7	TRBV12-5	-	CASGLDTYRGGEQYF	TGTGCTAGTGGTTTGGACACCTACAGGGGAGGCGAGCAGTACTTC
-	TRBJ2-3	TRBV3-1/TRBV3-2	TRBD2	CASSGSGGAADTQYF	TGTGCCAGCAGCGGCAGCGGGGGGGCCGCAGATACGCAGTATTTT
-	TRBJ2-5	TRBV10-3	-	CAISDVQETQYF	TGTGCCATCAGTGACGTCCAAGAGACCCAGTACTTC
-	TRBJ1-1	TRBV18	-	CASSLYDSREAFF	TGTGCCAGCTCACTCTACGACAGCCGTGAAGCTTTCTTT
few	TRBJ2-7	TRBV3-1/TRBV3-2	-	CASSLFGAEQYF	TGTGCCAGCAGCCTTTTTGGGGCCGAGCAGTACTTC
once	TRBJ1-5	TRBV19	TRBD1	CASLHGTGPYQPQHF	TGTGCCAGTCTCCACGGGACAGGGCCGTATCAGCCCCAGCATTTT
-	TRBJ1-1	TRBV7-3	-	CASSPGAGTEAFF	TGTGCCAGCAGCCCAGGGGCCGGCACTGAAGCTTTCTTT
-	TRBJ1-1	TRBV9	-	CASSVGTLGAFF	TGTGCCAGCAGCGTAGGGACACTTGGCGCTTTCTTT
once	TRBJ2-7	TRBV7-2	-	CASSSLSGEQYF	TGTGCCAGCAGCTCCTTAAGCGGTGAGCAGTACTTC
-	TRBJ1-3	TRBV6-1	TRBD1	CASSVGRGLVGNTIYF	TGTGCCAGCAGTGTCGGCAGGGGGCTAGTCGGAAACACCATATATTTT
-	TRBJ2-5	TRBV2	-	CASIRSRLSQETQYF	TGTGCCAGCATCCGATCGAGGCTCAGCCAAGAGACCCAGTACTTC
-	TRBJ2-7	TRBV5-6	TRBD2	CASSPTASGRSYEQYF	TGTGCCAGCAGTCCGACGGCTAGCGGGAGATCCTACGAGCAGTACTTC
-	TRBJ2-5	TRBV18	-	CASSPWGQALQETQYF	TGTGCCAGCTCGCCCTGGGGCCAGGCTCTCCAAGAGACCCAGTACTTC
few	TRBJ1-1	TRBV11-2	TRBD1	CASSKGQGARGNEAFF	TGTGCCAGCAGCAAGGGGCAGGGGGCGCGAGGGAATGAAGCTTTCTTT
-	TRBJ1-1	TRBV7-2	-	CASSLARGAFF	TGTGCCAGCAGCCTAGCCCGCGGAGCTTTCTTT
-	TRBJ2-7	TRBV9	-	CASSVRAADYEQYF	TGTGCCAGCAGCGTACGAGCGGCTGACTACGAGCAGTACTTC
-	TRBJ2-7	TRBV3-1/TRBV3-2	-	CASSQGPGWSYEQYF	TGTGCCAGCAGCCAAGGTCCGGGTTGGTCCTACGAGCAGTACTTC
-	TRBJ1-2	TRBV23-1	-	CASSQSPGTKTDKNYGYTF	TGCGCCAGCAGTCAAAGCCCCGGGACAAAAACTGACAAAAACTATGGCTACACCTTC
few	TRBJ1-6	TRBV6-6	-	CASSTQRDTYSPLHF	TGTGCCAGCAGTACCCAACGGGACACATATTCACCCCTCCACTTT
-	TRBJ2-7	TRBV28	-	CATGGSVYEQYF	TGTGCCACCGGTGGGAGCGTTTACGAGCAGTACTTC
-	TRBJ2-5	TRBV5-6	TRBD2	CASSLASGDSQYF	TGTGCCAGCAGCTTGGCTAGCGGGGATAGCCAGTACTTC
-	TRBJ1-2	TRBV4-3	-	CASSQDWSEGNYGYTF	TGCGCCAGCAGCCAAGATTGGAGCGAGGGTAACTATGGCTACACCTTC
-	TRBJ2-7	TRBV6-2/TRBV6-3	-	CASSYAGGYEQYF	TGTGCCAGCAGTTACGCCGGGGGCTACGAGCAGTACTTC
-	TRBJ1-4	TRBV5-1	-	CASSLDRLEEKLFF	TGCGCCAGCAGCTTAGACAGACTGGAAGAAAAACTGTTTTTT
-	TRBJ1-4	TRBV18	-	CASFDRNEKLFF	TGTGCCAGCTTCGACAGGAATGAAAAACTGTTTTTT
-	TRBJ2-7	TRBV11-2	-	CASSLDSSTYEQYF	TGTGCCAGCAGCTTAGACTCTAGCACCTACGAGCAGTACTTC
-	TRBJ2-7	TRBV19	-	CASSIETTLGYEQYF	TGTGCCAGTAGTATAGAAACGACTCTCGGCTACGAGCAGTACTTC
few	TRBJ1-5	TRBV11-2	-	CASSLDRRGNQPQHF	TGTGCCAGCAGCTTAGACCGCAGGGGCAATCAGCCCCAGCATTTT
-	TRBJ1-3	TRBV28	TRBD1	CASSSGQGPWGDTIYF	TGTGCCAGCAGTTCCGGACAGGGACCCTGGGGGGACACCATATATTTT
few	TRBJ2-7	TRBV7-9	-	CASSSTSTEGSYEQYF	TGTGCCAGCAGTAGCACGTCCACAGAGGGTTCCTACGAGCAGTACTTC
-	TRBJ2-7	TRBV19	TRBD1	CASSTKTGDEQYF	TGTGCCAGTAGTACAAAAACAGGGGACGAGCAGTACTTC
-	TRBJ1-2	TRBV5-1	-	CASSSRGGYGYTF	TGCGCCAGCAGCTCGAGAGGAGGCTATGGCTACACCTTC
few	TRBJ2-7	TRBV4-1	TRBD2	CASSQDEVGGGIDEQYF	TGCGCCAGCAGCCAAGATGAGGTTGGGGGAGGGATCGACGAGCAGTACTTC
-	TRBJ2-5	TRBV7-3	-	CASSQGLQETQYF	TGTGCCAGCAGCCAGGGGCTCCAAGAGACCCAGTACTTC
-	TRBJ2-7	TRBV7-9	TRBD2	CASSEGLAGVFNEQYF	TGTGCCAGCAGCGAGGGACTAGCGGGAGTTTTCAACGAGCAGTACTTC
once	TRBJ1-5	TRBV28	-	CASSFRNRVTSQPQHF	TGTGCCAGCAGTTTTAGGAACAGGGTTACAAGTCAGCCCCAGCATTTT
-	TRBJ2-7	TRBV19	TRBD2	CARWGPTGTSGDIYEQYF	TGTGCCAGGTGGGGTCCAACCGGGACTAGCGGGGACATATACGAGCAGTACTTC
once	TRBJ2-7	TRBV5-1	-	CASSTGHPSYEQYF	TGCGCCAGCAGCACGGGACATCCCTCCTACGAGCAGTACTTC
-	TRBJ1-6	TRBV10-3	-	CAISDRSRRDNSPLHF	TGTGCCATCAGTGACAGGAGCAGGAGGGATAATTCACCCCTCCACTTT
few	TRBJ2-7	TRBV11-2	-	CASSLATLYEQYF	TGTGCCAGCAGCTTAGCTACTCTCTACGAGCAGTACTTC
-	TRBJ2-7	TRBV20-1	TRBD1	CSASGTVHRYEQYF	TGCAGTGCTAGTGGGACAGTACACCGCTACGAGCAGTACTTC
-	TRBJ1-4	TRBV29-1	TRBD1	CSVYETGNEKLFF	TGCAGCGTTTACGAGACAGGGAATGAAAAACTGTTTTTT
once	TRBJ2-7	TRBV6-2/TRBV6-3	TRBD1	CASSYTDRVSDEQYF	TGTGCCAGCAGCTATACCGACAGGGTATCGGACGAGCAGTACTTC
-	TRBJ2-7	TRBV6-5	-	CATWTAGTGYEQYF	TGTGCCACCTGGACGGCCGGGACTGGCTACGAGCAGTACTTC
-	TRBJ2-7	TRBV18	TRBD1	CASSRDRNYEQYF	TGTGCCAGCTCCCGGGACAGGAACTACGAGCAGTACTTC